This TCR beta chain was identified in a study of cytomegalovirus exposure and HLA in healthy donors. Study-level background: Earlier sequencing of 150 million to 200 million T cells yielded around 120 million unique TCR beta sequences. Clustering assigned 81% of the approximately 400 genotyped donors to the Caucasian-associated ancestry cluster.

The CDR3 runs 16 residues. V shed 3 bases, J shed 2 bases, and the junction held 8 bases outside the gene matches. CDR1 is SGHRS, CDR2 YFSETQ, per germline. With regard to this clone: The antigen remains undetermined.

The primer mix had 60 Vbeta and 13 Jbeta primers. Method: immunoSEQ multiplex PCR; TCRdb's copy keeps in-frame clones and lacks some. The sample holds 100,000 to 120,000 clones, over 55% seen once. Study-wide results and caveats: Cytomegalovirus association was listed for approximately 150 TCR beta chains. The dataset shows that most TCR sequences were rare, while some public TCRs occurred in many donors.

The sequenced sample consisted of PBMCs. V and J are TRBV5-1 and TRBJ2-3, with 8 bases that match TRBD1. The sequence was obtained from a man younger than 30 in good health and CMV-seropositive. CDR3 DNA: TGCGCCAGCAGCTCGACAGGGGCTCACGTCACAGATACGCAGTATTTT. It yields the protein CASSSTGAHVTDTQYF.